The 14 T cell receptor beta chains below were found in one sample sequenced in a study of blood T cell repertoires in COVID-19. Libraries were prepared by immunoSEQ multiplex PCR; TCRdb keeps only in-frame clonotypes and omits some of them. In the table there are around 500,000 clones, approximately 85% of which are singletons. Sequenced input: peripheral blood. Receptors originate from a human donor in a cohort sampled during active COVID-19.

J is TRBJ2-1 and V is TRBV24-1; the D gene is possibly TRBD2 (6 bases). The CDR3 covers 13 residues. CDR1 is KGHDR and CDR2 is SFDVKD in the germline V gene. Deletions cut 5 bases from V and 4 bases from J, with 8 bases between. The CDR3 region is CATSGGRYNEQFF. The CDR3 coding sequence is TGTGCCACCAGTGGTGGGAGGTACAATGAGCAGTTCTTC.

This chain joins TRBV7-3 and TRBJ2-2; D is undetermined. Trimming took 1 base from V and 0 from J, leaving 9 bases between them. This CDR3 contains 16 residues. CDR1 is SGHTA, CDR2 FQGTGA, per germline. CDR3 sequence (DNA): TGTGCCAGCAGCTTAATTGGCGGAGCGAACACCGGGGAGCTGTTTTTT. Protein sequence: CASSLIGGANTGELFF.

The V gene is TRBV7-9, the J gene TRBJ2-7; 9 bases agree with TRBD1. J gave up 6 bases and V 4 bases, and 13 bases lay outside the gene matches. CDR3 size: 16 residues. The germline V gene encodes CDR1 SEHNR and CDR2 FQNEAQ (reference sequence). The chain's CDR3 is CASSYITPGQGSEQYF. The CDR3 DNA sequence: TGTGCCAGCAGCTACATCACCCCGGGACAGGGCAGCGAGCAGTACTTC.

The chain uses TRBV19 and TRBJ2-5; the match to TRBD2 covers 8 bases. The V segment lost 7 bases and the J segment 5 bases; nucleotides outside the gene matches: 9. The V gene's germline CDR1 is LNHDA and CDR2 SQIVND (reference sequence). The CDR3 is 14 residues long. In nucleotides, the CDR3 is TGTGCCAGTACCCTGCGGGCTAGCGGGGAGACCCAGTACTTC. Translation: CASTLRASGETQYF. Based on the CDR3 plus reference TRBV19 and TRBJ2-5, the full variable domain is DGGITQSPKYLFRKEGQNVTLSCEQNLNHDAMYWYRQDPGQGLRLIYYSQIVNDFQKGDIAEGYSVSREKKESFPLTVTSAQKNPTAFYLCASTLRASGETQYFGPGTRLLVL.

This clone occurred a few times. This chain connects TRBV7-9 to TRBJ2-5; 7 bases agree with TRBD1. The length of the CDR3 is 18 residues. V lost 5 bases to trimming and J lost 2 bases; unmatched junction nucleotides: 17. Germline V lookup: CDR1 SEHNR, CDR2 FQNEAQ (reference sequence). The CDR3 nucleotides read TGTGCCAGCAGCAAATTATTCCCGGGACAGCAGAGACAAGAGACCCAGTACTTC. It is translated as CASSKLFPGQQRQETQYF. Combining the CDR3 with reference TRBV7-9 and TRBJ2-5 gives the whole variable domain DTGVSQNPRHKITKRGQNVTFRCDPISEHNRLYWYRQTLGQGPEFLTYFQNEAQLEKSRLLSDRFSAERPKGSFSTLEIQRTEQGDSAMYLCASSKLFPGQQRQETQYFGPGTRLLVL.

The chain couples TRBV6-5 to TRBJ2-1, with TRBD1 as a possible D gene (6 bases). Germline lookup yields CDR1 MNHEY and CDR2 SVGAGI. V gave up 5 bases and J gave up 3 bases, with 14 bases separating them. CDR3 length: 15 residues. The CDR3: CASSPGDDIYNEQFF. The CDR3 bases are TGTGCCAGCAGTCCAGGGGACGATATCTACAATGAGCAGTTCTTC.

This clone was recorded only once. V usage is TRBV24-1 and J usage is TRBJ2-2; D unclear. The CDR3 is 15 amino acids. The V and J ends lost 3 bases and 5 bases respectively, with 12 bases between them. Germline V gene lookup returns CDR1 KGHDR and CDR2 SFDVKD. The CDR3 DNA reads TGTGCCACCAGTGATCCCCGAACGAGGACCGGGGAGCTGTTTTTT. Its translation: CATSDPRTRTGELFF.

Concerning this clone itself: Germline is not matched at one junction end, which may reflect a read error. The J gene is TRBJ1-1, the V gene TRBV7-7; D may be TRBD1 (6 bases). CDR1 SSHAT and CDR2 FNYEAQ come from the germline V gene (reference sequence). The CDR3 loop spans 16 amino acids. The CDR3 bases are TGTGCTAGCAGCTTAGGGGCACCGGGACAGAACACTGAAGCTTTCTTT. It codes for CASSLGAPGQNTEAFF.

The V gene is TRBV7-2, the J gene TRBJ2-7; D not resolved. There are 13 residues in the CDR3. Trimming took off 4 bases at V and 2 bases at J, with 9 bases between the two ends. Germline V gene lookup returns CDR1 SGHTA and CDR2 FQGNSA. CDR3: CASSSGSPYEQYF. DNA of the CDR3: TGTGCCAGCAGCTCCGGGTCCCCCTACGAGCAGTACTTC.

V usage is TRBV7-9 and J usage is TRBJ2-7; weak D call: TRBD1 (6 bases). CDR3 length: 14 residues. From germline, CDR1 is SEHNR and CDR2 FQNEAQ (reference sequence). V lost 5 bases and J 4 bases, leaving 15 bases between the germline ends. The CDR3 sequence: CASSPVTGRYEQYF. CDR3 DNA sequence: TGTGCCAGCAGCCCAGTCACAGGGCGGTACGAGCAGTACTTC.

The chain uses TRBV3-1 (or the pseudogene TRBV3-2) and TRBJ2-3; 11 bases are shared with TRBD2. Germline CDR1 and CDR2: LGHDT and YNNKEL (reference sequence). The CDR3 loop spans 16 amino acids. V trimming: 6 bases; J trimming: 4 bases; junction bases outside the gene matches: 9. The CDR3 DNA sequence: TGTGCCAGCAGTACCCAACTAGCGGGAGTATCAGATACGCAGTATTTT. Protein: CASSTQLAGVSDTQYF.

Written as DNA, the CDR3 is TGCGCCAGCAGCTTGGCACCGACAGGGGAAGCTGGGGCCAACGTCCTGACTTTC. This gives the protein CASSLAPTGEAGANVLTF. The rearrangement links TRBV5-1 to TRBJ2-6, with TRBD1 matching over 8 bases. This CDR3 has 18 amino acids. Trimming cost V 0 bases and J 2 bases; bases outside gene matches: 7. Germline loops: CDR1 SGHRS, CDR2 YFSETQ.

The chain links TRBV3-1 (or the pseudogene TRBV3-2) to TRBJ2-2; tentatively, D is TRBD1 (5 bases). This CDR3 has 15 amino acids. CDR1 LGHDT and CDR2 YNNKEL come from the germline V gene (reference sequence). V lost 3 bases to trimming and J lost 5 bases, with 13 bases between them. The DNA of the CDR3 is TGTGCCAGCAGCCAGCTCCAAAAGGGGACCGGGGAGCTGTTTTTT. This gives the protein CASSQLQKGTGELFF.

The chain combines TRBV4-1 with TRBJ1-4, with a tentative D call TRBD1 (5 bases). V was shortened by 1 base and J by 8 bases, with 26 bases between the two germline ends. This CDR3 contains 19 residues. Germline assignment: CDR1 MGHRA and CDR2 YSYEKL. The CDR3 reads CASSQVVYGLGVLGEKLFF. CDR3 in DNA: TGCGCCAGCAGCCAAGTAGTTTACGGTTTAGGGGTCTTGGGAGAAAAACTGTTTTTT.